One sample yielded the 29 T cell receptor beta chains listed below, sequenced in a study of T cell responses to AZD1222 COVID-19 vaccine. TCRdb keeps only in-frame clones here, not all; method: immunoSEQ multiplex PCR. In the table there are roughly 100,000 clones, roughly 91% of which are singletons. Sequencing was performed on peripheral blood, taken on day 0 of AZD1222 vaccination. The receptors derive from an adult in good health.

V usage is TRBV7-2 and J usage is TRBJ2-5, with 9 bases that match TRBD1. The germline gives CDR1 SGHTA, CDR2 FQGNSA. The junction had 7 bases not matched to a gene; V was cut back by 6 bases and J by 5 bases. This CDR3 comprises 14 residues. In DNA form, the CDR3 reads TGTGCCAGCAGACCGGACAGGGGATGGGAGACCCAGTACTTC. Translated: CASRPDRGWETQYF.

The V gene is TRBV2, the J gene TRBJ2-2, with a weak D call TRBD2 (5 bases). Germline assignment: CDR1 SNHLY and CDR2 FYNNEI. The CDR3 spans 16 residues. V gave up 0 bases and J gave up 2 bases, with 10 bases separating them. This CDR3 is CASSEAMGVNTGELFF. Here the CDR3 DNA reads TGTGCCAGCAGTGAAGCCATGGGAGTAAACACCGGGGAGCTGTTTTTT.

The rearrangement uses TRBV29-1 and TRBJ2-6; D not resolved. The ends were cut back, 2 bases at V and 0 bases at J, with 5 bases in the middle. The CDR3 runs 14 residues. The germline V gene has CDR1 SQVTM and CDR2 ANQGSEA. CDR3 in DNA: TGCAGCGTTGAATTGTTCTCTGGGGCCAACGTCCTGACTTTC. This codes for CSVELFSGANVLTF. The full variable domain, rest sourced from reference TRBV29-1 and TRBJ2-6, is SAVISQKPSRDICQRGTSLTIQCQVDSQVTMMFWYRQQPGQSLTLIATANQGSEATYESGFVIDKFPISRPNLTFSTLTVSNMSPEDSSIYLCSVELFSGANVLTFGAGSRLTVL.

The V and J genes are TRBV18 and TRBJ2-2; TRBD2 matches 8 bases. The CDR3 spans 16 residues. The V gene end was trimmed by 2 bases and the J gene end by 5 bases; junction bases not matched to a gene: 7. From germline, CDR1 is KGHSH and CDR2 LQKENI. CDR3 bases: TGTGCCAGCTCACCATTGGCGGGAGGTGAAACCGGGGAGCTGTTTTTT. This translates into CASSPLAGGETGELFF.

The rearrangement uses TRBV28 and TRBJ1-5; a weak D match, TRBD1 (5 bases). Germline CDR1 and CDR2: MDHEN and SYDVKM. The CDR3 consists of 15 residues. Trimming removed 3 bases at V and 3 bases at J, with 12 bases between. The CDR3: CASSLGVRNNQPQHF. CDR3 DNA: TGTGCCAGCAGTTTGGGGGTACGGAACAATCAGCCCCAGCATTTT.

The chain recombines TRBV2 with TRBJ2-3; 7 bases fit TRBD2. The J segment lost 3 bases and the V segment lost 8 bases, leaving 8 bases of the junction unmatched. From germline, CDR1 is SNHLY and CDR2 FYNNEI. The CDR3 loop spans 14 amino acids. This CDR3 reads CASRGGTWTDTQYF. DNA of the CDR3: TGTGCCAGCCGGGGAGGGACTTGGACAGATACGCAGTATTTT. The full variable domain, rest sourced from reference TRBV2 and TRBJ2-3, is EPEVTQTPSHQVTQMGQEVILRCVPISNHLYFYWYRQILGQKVEFLVSFYNNEISEKSEIFDDQFSVERPDGSNFTLKIRSTKLEDSAMYFCASRGGTWTDTQYFGPGTRLTVL.

V usage is TRBV7-9 and J usage is TRBJ2-5; no clear D gene. V was cut by 5 bases and J by 1 base, with 5 bases left in between. The CDR3 spans 12 residues. In germline, CDR1 is SEHNR, CDR2 FQNEAQ (reference sequence). For the CDR3, the DNA is TGTGCCAGCAGCATCCGCCAAGAGACCCAGTACTTC. This sequence encodes CASSIRQETQYF.

This clone occurred a few times. This rearrangement joins TRBV7-9 to TRBJ2-3; 14 positions match TRBD2. Germline V gene sequence: CDR1 SEHNR, CDR2 FQNEAQ (reference sequence). This CDR3 is 16 amino acids long. J lost 6 bases, V lost 5 bases, and 7 bases had no gene match. Here the CDR3 reads CASSTPRLAGGDTQYF. CDR3 sequence (DNA): TGTGCCAGCAGCACCCCTCGACTAGCGGGAGGGGATACGCAGTATTTT.

The chain employs TRBV7-9 and TRBJ1-2; 7 bases match TRBD1. After removal of 3 bases from V and 3 bases from J, the junction contained 10 bases not matched to a gene. Per germline, CDR1 SEHNR and CDR2 FQNEAQ (reference sequence). There are 16 residues in the CDR3. This CDR3 reads CASSFREGAKDYGYTF. DNA of the CDR3: TGTGCCAGCAGCTTTCGGGAGGGGGCTAAGGACTATGGCTACACCTTC.

The rearrangement joins TRBV7-3 to TRBJ2-2; D is uncertain. The CDR3 length is 14 residues. Germline assignment: CDR1 SGHTA and CDR2 FQGTGA. The germline V and J ends were trimmed by 1 base and 4 bases, with 7 bases remaining between them. In DNA form, the CDR3 reads TGTGCCAGCAGCTTAAGGGCTTCCACCGGGGAGCTGTTTTTT. It codes for CASSLRASTGELFF.

The V call is TRBV28, the J call TRBJ1-2; D is uncertain. Deletions cut 0 bases from V and 8 bases from J, with 10 bases between. From germline, CDR1 is MDHEN and CDR2 SYDVKM. The CDR3 extends over 13 amino acids. The CDR3 reads CASSLWGLGGYTF. CDR3 in DNA: TGTGCCAGCAGTTTATGGGGCCTCGGCGGCTACACCTTC.

The chain links TRBV19 to TRBJ1-5; 7 bases map to TRBD1. This CDR3 has 15 amino acids. Germline CDR1 reads LNHDA; CDR2 reads SQIVND (reference sequence). The J segment lost 2 bases and the V segment lost 6 bases, leaving 7 bases of the junction unmatched. CDR3 sequence (DNA): TGTGCCAGTAGAGATGGACAGGTTGGCAATCAGCCCCAGCATTTT. Translation gives CASRDGQVGNQPQHF. The full variable domain, its missing parts supplied by reference TRBV19 and TRBJ1-5, is DGGITQSPKYLFRKEGQNVTLSCEQNLNHDAMYWYRQDPGQGLRLIYYSQIVNDFQKGDIAEGYSVSREKKESFPLTVTSAQKNPTAFYLCASRDGQVGNQPQHFGDGTRLSIL.

The CDR3 loop is CASSFRTGRTEAFF. The DNA of the CDR3 is TGTGCCAGCAGTTTCAGGACAGGGAGGACTGAAGCTTTCTTT. The chain carries TRBV6-5 and TRBJ1-1; 8 bases match TRBD1. The germline CDR1 and CDR2 sequences are MNHEY and SVGAGI. V lost 4 bases to trimming and J lost 5 bases; unmatched junction nucleotides: 6. The CDR3 has 14 residues.

The genes are TRBV3-1 (or the pseudogene TRBV3-2) and TRBJ2-3; no firm D call. Germline loops: CDR1 LGHDT, CDR2 YNNKEL (reference sequence). The ends were cut back, 2 bases at V and 2 bases at J, with 8 bases in the middle. CDR3 size: 14 residues. In DNA, the CDR3 is TGTGCCAGCAGCCAATGGTCTACCACAGATACGCAGTATTTT. It encodes CASSQWSTTDTQYF.

V usage is TRBV28 and J usage is TRBJ2-5, with 8 bases fitting TRBD2. V lost 5 bases and J lost 3; bases outside the gene matches: 8. CDR3 size: 15 residues. Germline lookup yields CDR1 MDHEN and CDR2 SYDVKM. CDR3 DNA sequence: TGTGCCAGCAGTCGCCCAACTAGCGGTGAAGAGACCCAGTACTTC. Encoded protein: CASSRPTSGEETQYF.

This rearrangement joins TRBV7-2 to TRBJ2-5; 12 bases fit TRBD1. Germline CDR1 reads SGHTA; CDR2 reads FQGNSA. The CDR3 loop spans 16 amino acids. J gave up 5 bases and V 4 bases, and 8 bases lay outside the gene matches. The CDR3 reads CASSSQGQGAWETQYF. The CDR3 coding sequence is TGTGCCAGCAGCTCGCAGGGACAGGGGGCGTGGGAGACCCAGTACTTC. The full variable domain, in which reference TRBV7-2 and TRBJ2-5 provide the parts outside the CDR3, is GAGVSQSPSNKVTEKGKDVELRCDPISGHTALYWYRQSLGQGLEFLIYFQGNSAPDKSGLPSDRFSAERTGGSVSTLTIQRTQQEDSAVYLCASSSQGQGAWETQYFGPGTRLLVL.

V is TRBV6-6 and J is TRBJ1-1; TRBD1 aligns across 7 bases. With 6 bases clipped from V and 6 bases from J, the junction kept 4 bases outside the gene matches. The CDR3 is 12 residues long. Germline CDR1 MNHNY, CDR2 SVGAGI (reference sequence). The CDR3 is CASSLTGAEAFF. Here the CDR3 DNA reads TGTGCCAGCAGCCTTACAGGGGCTGAAGCTTTCTTT.

The chain is built from TRBV19 and TRBJ2-7, with TRBD2 matching 12 bases. Germline assignment: CDR1 LNHDA and CDR2 SQIVND (reference sequence). CDR3 length equals 13 residues. Trimming removed 8 bases from V and 2 bases from J; junction bases left unmatched: 1. CDR3: CASRLAGAYEQYF. The CDR3 DNA reads TGTGCCAGTCGACTAGCGGGGGCCTACGAGCAGTACTTC. The full variable domain, rest sourced from reference TRBV19 and TRBJ2-7, is DGGITQSPKYLFRKEGQNVTLSCEQNLNHDAMYWYRQDPGQGLRLIYYSQIVNDFQKGDIAEGYSVSREKKESFPLTVTSAQKNPTAFYLCASRLAGAYEQYFGPGTRLTVT.

The chain has TRBV28 and TRBJ2-5; D could derive from TRBD1 or TRBD2 (5 bases each). This CDR3 contains 15 residues. Germline CDR1 and CDR2: MDHEN and SYDVKM. Between the trimmed V and J ends, which lost 5 bases and 4 bases, there was a span of 17 bases. The DNA for the CDR3 is TGTGCCAGCAGTACTCCGGGGACCGTGGGAGAGACCCAGTACTTC. It yields the protein CASSTPGTVGETQYF. Looking up the rest from reference TRBV28 and TRBJ2-5 gives the full variable domain: DVKVTQSSRYLVKRTGEKVFLECVQDMDHENMFWYRQDPGLGLRLIYFSYDVKMKEKGDIPEGYSVSREKKERFSLILESASTNQTSMYLCASSTPGTVGETQYFGPGTRLLVL.

The chain carries TRBV30 and TRBJ1-6, with D possibly matching TRBD1 (6 bases). The CDR3 runs 15 residues. Between the trimmed V and J ends, which lost 3 bases and 3 bases, there was a span of 12 bases. In germline, CDR1 is GTSNPN, CDR2 SVGIG (reference sequence). CDR3 sequence: CAWRQGKFYNSPLHF. CDR3 DNA sequence: TGTGCCTGGAGACAGGGAAAATTCTATAATTCACCCCTCCACTTT.

V gene TRBV30 combines with J gene TRBJ2-1; tentatively, D is TRBD1 or TRBD2 (5 bases each). This CDR3 region has 16 residues. Germline V CDR1 and CDR2: GTSNPN, SVGIG (reference sequence). The germline V and J ends were trimmed by 5 bases and 9 bases, with 26 bases remaining between them. The CDR3 sequence is CAWSQGWGSGQSEQFF. CDR3 nucleotides: TGTGCCTGGTCGCAGGGATGGGGGTCGGGGCAATCTGAGCAGTTCTTC. Full variable domain (rest looked up from reference TRBV30 and TRBJ2-1): SQTIHQWPATLVQPVGSPLSLECTVEGTSNPNLYWYRQAAGRGLQLLFYSVGIGQISSEVPQNLSASRPQDRQFILSSKKLLLSDSGFYLCAWSQGWGSGQSEQFFGPGTRLTVL.

The V gene is TRBV7-9, the J gene TRBJ1-3; a possible D gene is TRBD1 (5 bases). V was pared by 1 base and J by 2 bases, with 9 bases between. The CDR3 runs 15 residues. The germline V gene has CDR1 SEHNR and CDR2 FQNEAQ (reference sequence). The CDR3 loop reads CASSLGPGPGNTIYF. DNA of the CDR3: TGTGCCAGCAGCTTAGGGCCAGGGCCTGGAAACACCATATATTTT.

The chain is built from TRBV12-3 or TRBV12-4 and TRBJ2-3, with D possibly matching TRBD1 (5 bases). V was trimmed by 2 bases and J by 3 bases, leaving 6 bases between them. The CDR3 loop spans 13 amino acids. The CDR3 region has the DNA TGTGCCAGCAGTTTAAAGGGGACAGATACGCAGTATTTT. It codes for CASSLKGTDTQYF.

The chain recombines TRBV7-3 with TRBJ2-7, with D possibly TRBD2 on 7 matching bases. CDR1 and CDR2 from the germline V gene are SGHTA and FQGTGA. With 5 bases removed from V and 5 bases from J, the gap between germline ends came to 22 bases. The CDR3 has 16 residues. The CDR3, as DNA: TGTGCCAGCAGCCCCCAGGGGAGGGCCGTGATCGACGAGCAGTACTTC. This gives the protein CASSPQGRAVIDEQYF.

CDR3 residues: CASSPRGNSNQPQHF. CDR3 bases: TGTGCCAGCTCACCACGGGGGAATAGCAATCAGCCCCAGCATTTT. This chain uses TRBV18 with TRBJ1-5; D might be TRBD1 (5 bases). The germline gives CDR1 KGHSH, CDR2 LQKENI. The CDR3 is 15 residues long. Trimming removed 1 base at V and 0 bases at J, with 7 bases between. The full variable domain, in which reference TRBV18 and TRBJ1-5 provide the parts outside the CDR3, is NAGVMQNPRHLVRRRGQEARLRCSPMKGHSHVYWYRQLPEEGLKFMVYLQKENIIDESGMPKERFSAEFPKEGPSILRIQQVVRGDSAAYFCASSPRGNSNQPQHFGDGTRLSIL.

The chain employs TRBV9 and TRBJ1-1; perhaps TRBD1 as D (6 bases). The ends were cut back, 0 bases at V and 3 bases at J, with 12 bases in the middle. This CDR3 spans 15 amino acids. Per the germline V gene, CDR1 is SGDLS and CDR2 is YYNGEE. In nucleotides, the CDR3 is TGTGCCAGCAGCGTAGCTACTCAGGGGTACACTGAAGCTTTCTTT. Amino acid sequence: CASSVATQGYTEAFF.

The CDR3 DNA follows: TGTGCCAGCAGCCACGCGGGAGAGTTCTCCTACGAGCAGTACTTC. Protein sequence: CASSHAGEFSYEQYF. The rearrangement links TRBV3-1 (or the pseudogene TRBV3-2) to TRBJ2-7, with TRBD2 matching 7 bases. The CDR3 has 15 amino acids. Germline V lookup: CDR1 LGHDT, CDR2 YNNKEL (reference sequence). J lost 0 bases, V lost 3 bases, and 5 bases had no gene match.

The V call is TRBV28, the J call TRBJ1-2; no reliable D call. V was pared by 2 bases and J by 4 bases, with 8 bases between. CDR1 and CDR2 (germline): MDHEN, SYDVKM. CDR3 size: 13 residues. The CDR3 nucleotides read TGTGCCAGCAGTTTACAGGTGACCTATGGCTACACCTTC. Translated: CASSLQVTYGYTF.

V and J are TRBV29-1 and TRBJ2-1, with 8 bases lining up with TRBD2. The CDR3 covers 12 residues. The V segment lost 8 bases and the J segment 8 bases; nucleotides outside the gene matches: 8. CDR1 is SQVTM and CDR2 is ANQGSEA in the germline V gene. The CDR3 sequence: CSFKRENYEQFF. CDR3 sequence (DNA): TGCAGCTTCAAGCGGGAGAACTATGAGCAGTTCTTC.